This entry describes one T cell receptor beta chain. The entry originates in a study of beta chain features in type 1 diabetes. On the study more broadly: Researchers looked at 85 million to 110 million sorted cells across all samples.

Based on CD45RO/CCR7/CD25/CD127/CD95/CD27, CD4+ regulatory, stem cell-like memory, naive and central memory cells were sorted. Sequenced material consisted of expressed TCRB transcripts (all of the isolated RNA was reverse transcribed). Generated by immunoSEQ multiplex PCR, the TCRdb table keeps only in-frame clones and is missing some. The sample yields 150,000 to 200,000 clones, 10% to 15% seen once. The CDR3 loop spans 13 amino acids. Trimming removed 5 bases from V and 3 bases from J, with 11 bases in between. CDR1 and CDR2 (germline): MDHEN, SYDVKM. The sequence came from a young woman in good health. Sequencing used central memory CD4+ T cells from blood. This chain connects TRBV28 to TRBJ2-7, with a weak D call TRBD2 (6 bases). The CDR3 sequence: CASSGTPGYEQYF. CDR3 nucleotides: TGTGCCAGCAGTGGGACTCCTGGCTACGAGCAGTACTTC.